The next 28 T cell receptor beta chains were all read from a single sample in a study of shared clonotypes between healthy human individuals (TCRdb year 2020). The library was generated by the immunoSEQ multiplex PCR assay. Sourced from immuneACCESS, this table was stored by TCRdb with only in-frame sequences that have V and J called. A share of the clones is absent; for the studies checked, an unresolved V gene accounts for under half, and the remainder has no known explanation. In this sample the table shows around 1.5 million clones, roughly 98% of which occur a single time. About 0.4% of the sample is taken by the ten largest. The sequenced sample consisted of naive CD4+ T cells sorted from blood. In the paper's terms, the cell subset or site label means: CD45RA+ positively selected. Receptors were obtained from a man aged 25 to 45 in good health.

The chain combines TRBV28 with TRBJ1-5; 7 bases fit TRBD1. CDR3 length: 12 amino acids. Germline V gives CDR1 MDHEN, CDR2 SYDVKM. For the CDR3, the DNA is TGTGGGGCTGACAGGGTGAATCAGCCCCAGCATTTT. Its translation: CGADRVNQPQHF.

The J gene is TRBJ2-1, the V gene TRBV6-5, with D unresolved. Germline V gene sequence: CDR1 MNHEY, CDR2 SVGAGI. Between the trimmed V and J ends, which lost 6 bases and 4 bases, there was a span of 13 bases. CDR3 size: 14 residues. The CDR3 region is CASRLRQIYNEQFF. The DNA for the CDR3 is TGTGCCAGCAGACTCCGACAAATATACAATGAGCAGTTCTTC.

CDR3 amino acids: CASSLGGAGRGYTF. The CDR3 DNA reads as TGTGCCAGCAGCTTAGGAGGTGCGGGGCGTGGCTACACCTTC. V and J are TRBV11-2 and TRBJ1-2; TRBD1 might be the D (5 bases). Germline V gene lookup returns CDR1 SGHAT and CDR2 FQNNGV. Trimming took off 1 base at V and 7 bases at J, with 13 bases between the two ends. CDR3 length: 14 residues.

This chain uses TRBV11-3 with TRBJ2-1, with a tentative D call TRBD1 (6 bases). Germline V gives CDR1 SGHNT, CDR2 YENEEA. This CDR3 has 15 residues. Between the trimmed V and J ends, which lost 5 bases and 8 bases, there was a span of 19 bases. The CDR3 reads CASSPSPVGAYEQFF. For the CDR3, the DNA is TGTGCCAGCAGCCCCTCGCCGGTGGGGGCGTATGAGCAGTTCTTC. The full variable domain, its missing parts supplied by reference TRBV11-3 and TRBJ2-1, is EAGVVQSPRYKIIEKKQPVAFWCNPISGHNTLYWYLQNLGQGPELLIRYENEEAVDDSQLPKDRFSAERLKGVDSTLKIQPAELGDSAVYLCASSPSPVGAYEQFFGPGTRLTVL.

This clone was seen only once. This same CDR3 is encoded by further DNA sequences in the sample. J is TRBJ2-7 and V is TRBV10-3; the D is unclear. Trimming took off 6 bases at V and 4 bases at J, with 7 bases between the two ends. This CDR3 comprises 11 residues. Germline lookup yields CDR1 ENHRY and CDR2 SYGVKD. The CDR3 DNA follows: TGTGCCATCAGAACAAGTTACGAGCAGTACTTC. This translates into CAIRTSYEQYF.

The V call is TRBV6-1, the J call TRBJ1-5, with 7 bases identical to TRBD1. V was pared by 4 bases and J by 2 bases, with 5 bases of the junction left unmatched. The CDR3 totals 15 residues. CDR1 is MNHNS and CDR2 is SASEGT in the germline V gene. The CDR3 here is CASSAGTARNQPQHF. In DNA, the CDR3 is TGTGCCAGCAGTGCCGGGACAGCGCGCAATCAGCCCCAGCATTTT.

The chain recombines TRBV7-2 with TRBJ2-3, with D tentatively TRBD1 or TRBD2 (5 bases each). V shed 1 base and J shed 2 bases, with 16 bases lying between them. The CDR3 totals 17 residues. The germline V gene encodes CDR1 SGHTA and CDR2 FQGNSA. For the CDR3, the DNA is TGTGCCAGCAGCTTAGGAAGAGGGACCAATCCCACAGATACGCAGTATTTT. It encodes CASSLGRGTNPTDTQYF.

The rearrangement joins TRBV7-9 to TRBJ2-2; D gene ambiguous. Germline CDR1 is SEHNR and CDR2 is FQNEAQ (reference sequence). This CDR3 comprises 10 residues. The CDR3 spells CAKNTGELFF. CDR3 nucleotide sequence: TGTGCTAAGAACACCGGGGAGCTGTTTTTT. Full variable domain (rest looked up from reference TRBV7-9 and TRBJ2-2): DTGVSQNPRHKITKRGQNVTFRCDPISEHNRLYWYRQTLGQGPEFLTYFQNEAQLEKSRLLSDRFSAERPKGSFSTLEIQRTEQGDSAMYLCAKNTGELFFGEGSRLTVL.

This sequence joins TRBV18 and TRBJ2-2; D is unclear. V lost 7 bases, J lost 1 base, and 13 bases lay in between. Germline V lookup: CDR1 KGHSH, CDR2 LQKENI. This CDR3 is built from 15 residues. CDR3 sequence (DNA): TGTGCCAGCTACCCCCAGGCCCTGAACACCGGGGAGCTGTTTTTT. It codes for CASYPQALNTGELFF.

V gene TRBV19 combines with J gene TRBJ1-2; 8 bases map to TRBD1. The CDR3 has 13 amino acids. Losses at the gene ends were 5 bases for V and 7 bases for J; bases not matched to a gene: 6. From germline, CDR1 is LNHDA and CDR2 SQIVND (reference sequence). The CDR3 loop reads CASSVQGAGGYTF. CDR3 sequence (DNA): TGTGCCAGTAGTGTCCAGGGGGCCGGTGGCTACACCTTC.

Comment on this clone: Other DNA sequences in the sample encode the same CDR3. The chain is built from TRBV5-6 and TRBJ2-1; D unclear. CDR3 size: 11 residues. V gave up 0 bases and J gave up 7 bases, with 2 bases separating them. CDR1 is SGHDT and CDR2 is YYEEEE in the germline V gene. CDR3 nucleotide sequence: TGTGCCAGCAGCTTGGGGAATGAGCAGTTCTTC. Translation: CASSLGNEQFF.

This chain uses TRBV30 with TRBJ2-3; maybe TRBD2 (5 bases). Germline CDR1 is GTSNPN and CDR2 is SVGIG (reference sequence). The CDR3 consists of 15 residues. V lost 0 bases to trimming and J lost 3 bases, with 13 bases between them. The CDR3 coding sequence is TGTGCCTGGAGTGTGGGTGGGAGTGGGACAGATACGCAGTATTTT. As protein: CAWSVGGSGTDTQYF. Full variable domain (rest looked up from reference TRBV30 and TRBJ2-3): SQTIHQWPATLVQPVGSPLSLECTVEGTSNPNLYWYRQAAGRGLQLLFYSVGIGQISSEVPQNLSASRPQDRQFILSSKKLLLSDSGFYLCAWSVGGSGTDTQYFGPGTRLTVL.

V usage is TRBV11-2 and J usage is TRBJ2-7; D may be TRBD2 (6 bases). CDR3 length: 13 amino acids. V lost 0 bases and J lost 7, with 10 bases in between. Germline values: CDR1 SGHAT, CDR2 FQNNGV. The CDR3 sequence: CASSLDGRGEQYF. The CDR3 nucleotides are TGTGCCAGCAGCTTAGATGGGCGGGGAGAGCAGTACTTC.

The DNA of the CDR3 is TGTGCCAGTAGTATCAGGCCGGAGGGAGGTCGCGGGGAGACCCAGTACTTC. This codes for CASSIRPEGGRGETQYF. The V and J genes are TRBV19 and TRBJ2-5, with TRBD2 as a possible D gene (6 bases). This CDR3 spans 17 amino acids. Germline V lookup: CDR1 LNHDA, CDR2 SQIVND (reference sequence). Trimming shortened V by 3 bases and J by 5 bases, and 22 bases separated the two germline ends.

The chain has TRBV11-3 and TRBJ2-5, with D possibly TRBD2 on 7 matching bases. Looked up from germline, CDR1 is SGHNT and CDR2 is YENEEA. Trimming took off 2 bases at V and 9 bases at J, with 16 bases between the two ends. The CDR3 is 14 amino acids. DNA of the CDR3: TGTGCCAGCAGCTTATCCGGGGGGCTGTCGGCCCAGTACTTC. The encoded protein is CASSLSGGLSAQYF.

The rearrangement uses TRBV25-1 and TRBJ2-1, with TRBD2 identical over 12 bases. The CDR3 runs to 13 residues. Per the germline V gene, CDR1 is MGHDK and CDR2 is SYGVNS. V lost 6 bases to trimming and J lost 8 bases; unmatched junction nucleotides: 2. For the CDR3, the DNA is TGTGCCAGCAGGACTAGCGGGAGTTATGAGCAGTTCTTC. Amino acids: CASRTSGSYEQFF. Variable domain in full (rest from reference TRBV25-1 and TRBJ2-1): EADIYQTPRYLVIGTGKKITLECSQTMGHDKMYWYQQDPGMELHLIHYSYGVNSTEKGDLSSESTVSRIRTEHFPLTLESARPSHTSQYLCASRTSGSYEQFFGPGTRLTVL.

CDR3 bases: TGTGCCAGCTCCCCCGGTGGCGATGAGCAGTTCTTC. As protein: CASSPGGDEQFF. This chain links TRBV18 with TRBJ2-1; unclear D gene. Trimming removed 6 bases at V and 8 bases at J, with 11 bases between. This CDR3 spans 12 amino acids. The germline V gene encodes CDR1 KGHSH and CDR2 LQKENI.

The gene calls are TRBV5-1 and TRBJ1-1, with D perhaps TRBD1 (5 bases). CDR1 and CDR2 from the germline V gene are SGHRS and YFSETQ. The V and J ends lost 1 base and 3 bases respectively, with 10 bases between them. This CDR3 region has 14 residues. The CDR3 coding sequence is TGCGCCAGCAGCTTGCCCATGGGGGACACTGAAGCTTTCTTT. As protein: CASSLPMGDTEAFF.

The V call is TRBV5-1, the J call TRBJ1-6; D is uncertain. Germline values: CDR1 SGHRS, CDR2 YFSETQ. V was cut by 5 bases and J by 8 bases, with 14 bases left in between. The CDR3 sequence is 14 residues long. DNA of the CDR3: TGCGCCAGCAGGACCAGGAACGGTGATTCACCCCTCCACTTT. It yields the protein CASRTRNGDSPLHF.

This chain connects TRBV7-3 to TRBJ2-7; 15 bases agree with TRBD2. The CDR3 contains 16 residues. Germline CDR1 SGHTA, CDR2 FQGTGA. The trim removed 5 bases at V and 1 base at J, leaving 3 bases unmatched. CDR3 sequence: CASSQGLAGGSYEQYF. CDR3 sequence (DNA): TGTGCCAGCAGCCAAGGACTAGCGGGAGGGTCCTACGAGCAGTACTTC.

The gene calls are TRBV7-9 and TRBJ1-2; 7 nucleotides line up with TRBD1. The germline V gene has CDR1 SEHNR and CDR2 FQNEAQ (reference sequence). CDR3 size: 15 residues. J gave up 4 bases and V 4 bases, and 9 bases lay outside the gene matches. Here the CDR3 reads CASSSTGVGGYGYTF. The CDR3 region has the DNA TGTGCCAGCAGCTCTACAGGGGTCGGAGGCTATGGCTACACCTTC.

The V and J genes are TRBV28 and TRBJ2-3; a possible D gene is TRBD1 (6 bases). CDR1 MDHEN and CDR2 SYDVKM come from the germline V gene. This CDR3 is built from 11 residues. The CDR3 DNA is TGTGGCCAGGGGCGCACAGATACGCAGTATTTT. Translating it yields CGQGRTDTQYF. Together with reference TRBV28 and TRBJ2-3, the CDR3 gives the full variable domain: DVKVTQSSRYLVKRTGEKVFLECVQDMDHENMFWYRQDPGLGLRLIYFSYDVKMKEKGDIPEGYSVSREKKERFSLILESASTNQTSMYLCGQGRTDTQYFGPGTRLTVL.

This rearrangement joins TRBV6-5 to TRBJ2-7; 7 bases fit TRBD1. The CDR3 has 14 residues. Germline V gene sequence: CDR1 MNHEY, CDR2 SVGAGI. V gave up 6 bases and J gave up 5 bases; unmatched junction bases: 10. The CDR3 here is CASRRTGILNEQYF. The CDR3 DNA reads TGTGCCAGCAGAAGGACAGGTATCCTGAACGAGCAGTACTTC.

The V and J genes are TRBV7-9 and TRBJ2-5; D gene unclear. V was clipped by 5 bases and J by 1 base, with 8 bases between them. Looked up from germline, CDR1 is SEHNR and CDR2 is FQNEAQ (reference sequence). The CDR3 contains 13 residues. CDR3: CASSRPSQETQYF. As DNA, the CDR3 is TGTGCCAGCAGCCGACCCTCCCAAGAGACCCAGTACTTC.

The chain has TRBV30 and TRBJ1-1; D is uncertain. Per germline, CDR1 GTSNPN and CDR2 SVGIG (reference sequence). There are 11 residues in the CDR3. V gave up 4 bases and J gave up 1 base, with 4 bases separating them. CDR3 bases: TGTGCCTGGACTCGGAACACTGAAGCTTTCTTT. This encodes CAWTRNTEAFF.

The genes are TRBV5-1 and TRBJ1-2; the D is unclear. Germline V lookup: CDR1 SGHRS, CDR2 YFSETQ. The CDR3 loop spans 14 amino acids. With 0 bases removed from V and 5 bases from J, the gap between germline ends came to 11 bases. The DNA of the CDR3 is TGCGCCAGCAGCTTGGCCGGAAGCGGTTATGGCTACACCTTC. Protein product: CASSLAGSGYGYTF.

The V call is TRBV11-1, the J call TRBJ2-5, with 10 positions matching TRBD1. The CDR3 contains 14 residues. Trimming took 4 bases from V and 4 from J; bases not matched to a gene: 3. Germline CDR1 is SGHAT and CDR2 is FQDESV (reference sequence). The CDR3 DNA sequence: TGTGCCAGCAGCTCCCGGACAGGGGGAGAGACCCAGTACTTC. Residues: CASSSRTGGETQYF.

This clone was observed a single time. The chain recombines TRBV5-4 with TRBJ1-4, with D uncertain. The V end lost 3 bases, the J end lost 3 bases, and 15 bases lay between the germline ends. The CDR3 consists of 16 residues. Germline assignment: CDR1 SGHNT and CDR2 YYREEE (reference sequence). In nucleotides, the CDR3 is TGTGCCAGCAGCTCCACGAAGGACGGGGCTAATGAAAAACTGTTTTTT. Its protein is CASSSTKDGANEKLFF.